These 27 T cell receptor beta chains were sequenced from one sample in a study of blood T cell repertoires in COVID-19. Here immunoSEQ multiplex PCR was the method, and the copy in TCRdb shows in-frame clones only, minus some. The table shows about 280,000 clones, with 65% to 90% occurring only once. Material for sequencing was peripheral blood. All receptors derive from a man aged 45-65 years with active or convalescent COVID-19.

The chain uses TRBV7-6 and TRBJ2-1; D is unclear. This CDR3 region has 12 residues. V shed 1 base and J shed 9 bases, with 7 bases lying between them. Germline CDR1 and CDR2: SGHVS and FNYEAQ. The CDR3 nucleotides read TGTGCCAGCAGCTTAGGGTCGAGTGAGCAGTTCTTC. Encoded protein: CASSLGSSEQFF.

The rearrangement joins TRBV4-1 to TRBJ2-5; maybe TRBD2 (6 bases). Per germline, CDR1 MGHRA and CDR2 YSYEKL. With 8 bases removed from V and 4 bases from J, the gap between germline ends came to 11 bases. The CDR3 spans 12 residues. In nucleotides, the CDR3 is TGCGCCAGCGGTACAGCGGGAGAGACCCAGTACTTC. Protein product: CASGTAGETQYF.

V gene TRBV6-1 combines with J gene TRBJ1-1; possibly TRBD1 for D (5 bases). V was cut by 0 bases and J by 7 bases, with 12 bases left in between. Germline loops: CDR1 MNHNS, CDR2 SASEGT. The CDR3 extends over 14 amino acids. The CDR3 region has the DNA TGTGCCAGCAGTGAAGCGCAGGGTAGGAATGAAGCTTTCTTT. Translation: CASSEAQGRNEAFF.

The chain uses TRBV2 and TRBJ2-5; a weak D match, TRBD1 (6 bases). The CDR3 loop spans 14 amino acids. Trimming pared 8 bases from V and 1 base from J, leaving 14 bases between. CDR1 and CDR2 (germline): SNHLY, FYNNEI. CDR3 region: CASGGRGSQETQYF. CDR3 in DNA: TGTGCCAGCGGAGGCAGGGGAAGCCAAGAGACCCAGTACTTC. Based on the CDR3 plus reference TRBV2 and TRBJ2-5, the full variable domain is EPEVTQTPSHQVTQMGQEVILRCVPISNHLYFYWYRQILGQKVEFLVSFYNNEISEKSEIFDDQFSVERPDGSNFTLKIRSTKLEDSAMYFCASGGRGSQETQYFGPGTRLLVL.

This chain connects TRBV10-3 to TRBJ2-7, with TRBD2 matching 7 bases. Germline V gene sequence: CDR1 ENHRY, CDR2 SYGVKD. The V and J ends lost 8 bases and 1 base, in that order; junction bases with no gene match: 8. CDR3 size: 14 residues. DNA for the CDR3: TGTGCCATCTGGGGCGGGGGTCTTTCCTACGAGCAGTACTTC. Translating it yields CAIWGGGLSYEQYF.

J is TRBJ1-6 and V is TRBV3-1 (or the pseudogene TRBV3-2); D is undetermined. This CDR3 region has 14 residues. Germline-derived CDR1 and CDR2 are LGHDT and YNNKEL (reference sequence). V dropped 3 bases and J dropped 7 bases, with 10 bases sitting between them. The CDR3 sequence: CASSHLAGNSPLHF. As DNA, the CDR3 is TGTGCCAGCAGCCATCTCGCAGGCAATTCACCCCTCCACTTT.

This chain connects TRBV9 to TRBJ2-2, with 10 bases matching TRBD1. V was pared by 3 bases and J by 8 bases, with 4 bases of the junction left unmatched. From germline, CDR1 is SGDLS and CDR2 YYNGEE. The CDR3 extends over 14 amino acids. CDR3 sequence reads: CASSAGQGTGELFF. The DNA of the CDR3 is TGTGCCAGCAGCGCGGGACAGGGGACGGGGGAGCTGTTTTTT.

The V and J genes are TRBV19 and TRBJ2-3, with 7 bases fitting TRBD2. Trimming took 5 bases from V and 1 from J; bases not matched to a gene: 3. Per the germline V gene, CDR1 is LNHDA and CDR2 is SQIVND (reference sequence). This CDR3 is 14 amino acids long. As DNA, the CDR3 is TGTGCCAGTAGTGGGCTAGCGGGCACAGATACGCAGTATTTT. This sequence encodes CASSGLAGTDTQYF.

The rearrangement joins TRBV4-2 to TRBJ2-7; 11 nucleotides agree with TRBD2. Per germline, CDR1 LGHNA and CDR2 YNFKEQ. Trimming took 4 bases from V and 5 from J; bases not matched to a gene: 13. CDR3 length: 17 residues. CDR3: CASSPTSGRTLRNEQYF. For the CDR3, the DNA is TGTGCCAGCAGCCCTACTAGCGGGAGAACGTTGAGGAACGAGCAGTACTTC.

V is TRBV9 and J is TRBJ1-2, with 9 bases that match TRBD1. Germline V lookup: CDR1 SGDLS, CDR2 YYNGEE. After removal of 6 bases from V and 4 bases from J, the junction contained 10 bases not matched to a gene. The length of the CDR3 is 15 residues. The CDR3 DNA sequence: TGTGCCAGCACCCAGGGACAGGGAGGAATCTATGGCTACACCTTC. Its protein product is CASTQGQGGIYGYTF.

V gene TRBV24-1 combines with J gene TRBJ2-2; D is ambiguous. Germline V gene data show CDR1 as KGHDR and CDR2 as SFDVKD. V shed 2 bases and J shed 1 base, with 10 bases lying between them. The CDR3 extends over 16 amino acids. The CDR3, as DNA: TGTGCCACCAGTGATTATGGCGCGGAGAACACCGGGGAGCTGTTTTTT. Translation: CATSDYGAENTGELFF.

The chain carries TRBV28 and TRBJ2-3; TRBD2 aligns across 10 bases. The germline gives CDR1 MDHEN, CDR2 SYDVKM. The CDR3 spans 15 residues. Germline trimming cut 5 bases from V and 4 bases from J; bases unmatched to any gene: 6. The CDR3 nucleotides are TGTGCCAGCAGTGAAGCGGGAGGGCGGTCAGATACGCAGTATTTT. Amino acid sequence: CASSEAGGRSDTQYF.

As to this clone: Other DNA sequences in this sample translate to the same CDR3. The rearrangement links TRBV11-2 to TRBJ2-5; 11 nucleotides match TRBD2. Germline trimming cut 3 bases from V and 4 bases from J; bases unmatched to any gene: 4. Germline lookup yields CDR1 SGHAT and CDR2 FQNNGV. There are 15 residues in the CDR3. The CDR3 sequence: CASSFLAGGGETQYF. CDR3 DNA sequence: TGTGCCAGCAGCTTCCTAGCGGGAGGAGGAGAGACCCAGTACTTC.

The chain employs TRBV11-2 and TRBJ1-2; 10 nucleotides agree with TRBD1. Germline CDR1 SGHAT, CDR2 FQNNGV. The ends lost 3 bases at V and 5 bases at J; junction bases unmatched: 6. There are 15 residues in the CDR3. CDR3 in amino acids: CASSFSGTGVYGYTF. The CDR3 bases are TGTGCCAGCAGCTTCTCCGGGACAGGGGTGTATGGCTACACCTTC.

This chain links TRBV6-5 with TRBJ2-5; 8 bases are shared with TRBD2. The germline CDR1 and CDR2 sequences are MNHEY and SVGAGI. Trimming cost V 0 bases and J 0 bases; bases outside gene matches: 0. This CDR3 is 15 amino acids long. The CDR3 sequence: CASSYSTSDQETQYF. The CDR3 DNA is TGTGCCAGCAGTTACTCGACTAGCGACCAAGAGACCCAGTACTTC.

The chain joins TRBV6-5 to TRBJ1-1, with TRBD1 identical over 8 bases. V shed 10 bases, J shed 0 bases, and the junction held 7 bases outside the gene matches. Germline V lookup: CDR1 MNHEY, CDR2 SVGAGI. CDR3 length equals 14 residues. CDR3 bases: TGTGCCACTAACCGACAGGGGCTGAACACTGAAGCTTTCTTT. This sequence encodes CATNRQGLNTEAFF.

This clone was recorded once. The CDR3 is CASSGSLGQNYGYTF. The CDR3 DNA reads TGTGCCAGCAGCGGGAGTCTGGGACAGAACTATGGCTACACCTTC. The chain has TRBV9 and TRBJ1-2, with 7 bases aligning to TRBD1. Trimming removed 3 bases from V and 2 bases from J; junction bases left unmatched: 7. CDR1 and CDR2 from the germline V gene are SGDLS and YYNGEE. The CDR3 length is 15 residues.

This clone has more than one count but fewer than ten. CDR3 residues: CASSEQGDNSPLHF. The CDR3, as DNA: TGTGCCAGCAGTGAACAGGGGGATAATTCACCCCTCCACTTT. The chain has TRBV2 and TRBJ1-6; TRBD1 matches 7 bases. J gave up 5 bases and V 2 bases, and 0 bases lay outside the gene matches. The CDR3 covers 14 residues. Germline loops: CDR1 SNHLY, CDR2 FYNNEI.

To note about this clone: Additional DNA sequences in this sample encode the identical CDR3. The CDR3 sequence: CSVRGKGPAGELFF. The CDR3 DNA is TGCAGCGTTCGGGGGAAAGGGCCGGCCGGGGAGCTGTTTTTT. This chain joins TRBV29-1 and TRBJ2-2; tentatively, D is TRBD2 (6 bases). V was pared by 5 bases and J by 6 bases, with 16 bases between. CDR3 length: 14 amino acids. CDR1 and CDR2 (germline): SQVTM, ANQGSEA.

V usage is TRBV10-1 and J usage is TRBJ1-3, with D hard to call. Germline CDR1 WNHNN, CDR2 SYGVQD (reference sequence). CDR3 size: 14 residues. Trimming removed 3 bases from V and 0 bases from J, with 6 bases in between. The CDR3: CASSEKSSGNTIYF. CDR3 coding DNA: TGCGCCAGCAGTGAAAAGAGCTCTGGAAACACCATATATTTT.

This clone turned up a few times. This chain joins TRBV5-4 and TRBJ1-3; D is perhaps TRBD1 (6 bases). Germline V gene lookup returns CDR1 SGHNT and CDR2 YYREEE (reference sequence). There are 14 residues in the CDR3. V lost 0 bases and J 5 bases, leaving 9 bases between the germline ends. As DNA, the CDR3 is TGTGCCAGCAGCTTGGCAGGGGCCAGAAACACCATATATTTT. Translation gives CASSLAGARNTIYF.

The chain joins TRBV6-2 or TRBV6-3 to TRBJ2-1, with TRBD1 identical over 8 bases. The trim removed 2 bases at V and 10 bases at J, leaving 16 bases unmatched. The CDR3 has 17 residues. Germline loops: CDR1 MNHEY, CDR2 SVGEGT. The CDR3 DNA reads TGTGCCAGCAGTTACGCCGGGCAGGGACAGGTCCTGGGAGAGCAGTTCTTC. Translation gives CASSYAGQGQVLGEQFF.

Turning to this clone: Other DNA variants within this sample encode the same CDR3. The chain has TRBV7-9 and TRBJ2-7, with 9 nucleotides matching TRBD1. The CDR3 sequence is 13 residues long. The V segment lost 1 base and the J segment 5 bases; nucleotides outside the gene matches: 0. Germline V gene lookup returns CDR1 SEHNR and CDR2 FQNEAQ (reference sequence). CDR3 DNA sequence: TGTGCCAGCAGCTTAGGGACAGGGGACGAGCAGTACTTC. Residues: CASSLGTGDEQYF.

The CDR3 is CASSIRTGDYGYTF. The CDR3 nucleotides read TGTGCCAGTAGTATACGGACAGGGGACTATGGCTACACCTTC. The chain carries TRBV19 and TRBJ1-2; 9 bases map to TRBD1. Germline-derived CDR1 and CDR2 are LNHDA and SQIVND (reference sequence). V shed 2 bases, J shed 3 bases, and the junction held 1 base outside the gene matches. The CDR3 spans 14 residues.

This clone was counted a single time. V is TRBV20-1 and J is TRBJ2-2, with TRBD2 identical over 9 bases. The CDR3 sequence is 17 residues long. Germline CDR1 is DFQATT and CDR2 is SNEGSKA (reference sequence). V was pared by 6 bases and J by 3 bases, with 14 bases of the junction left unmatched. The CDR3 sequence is CSASKAGGPPDTGELFF. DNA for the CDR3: TGCAGTGCCAGTAAAGCGGGAGGCCCCCCGGACACCGGGGAGCTGTTTTTT.

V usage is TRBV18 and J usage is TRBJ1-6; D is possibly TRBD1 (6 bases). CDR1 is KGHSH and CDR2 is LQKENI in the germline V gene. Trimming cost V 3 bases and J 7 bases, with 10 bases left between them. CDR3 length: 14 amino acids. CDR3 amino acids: CASSPAQGNSPLHF. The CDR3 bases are TGTGCCAGCTCACCGGCACAGGGAAATTCACCCCTCCACTTT.

CDR3 loop: CASSLVMSGRAAGELFF. The CDR3 DNA reads as TGTGCCAGCAGCTTAGTTATGAGCGGGAGGGCCGCCGGGGAGCTGTTTTTT. This sequence joins TRBV7-2 and TRBJ2-2; TRBD2 aligns across 10 bases. Germline trimming cut 1 base from V and 6 bases from J; bases unmatched to any gene: 8. Germline V gene data show CDR1 as SGHTA and CDR2 as FQGNSA. There are 17 residues in the CDR3.